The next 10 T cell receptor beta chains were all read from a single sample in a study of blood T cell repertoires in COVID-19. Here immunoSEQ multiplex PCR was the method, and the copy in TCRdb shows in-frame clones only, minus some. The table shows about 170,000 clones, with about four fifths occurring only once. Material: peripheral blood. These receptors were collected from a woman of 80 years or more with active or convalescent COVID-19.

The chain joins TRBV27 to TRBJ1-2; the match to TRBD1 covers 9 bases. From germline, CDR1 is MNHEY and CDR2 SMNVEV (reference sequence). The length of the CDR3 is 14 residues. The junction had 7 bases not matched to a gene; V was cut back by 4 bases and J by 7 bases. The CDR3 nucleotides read TGTGCCAGCAGTTCACAGGGGGCGAGGGGTGGCTACACCTTC. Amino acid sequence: CASSSQGARGGYTF.

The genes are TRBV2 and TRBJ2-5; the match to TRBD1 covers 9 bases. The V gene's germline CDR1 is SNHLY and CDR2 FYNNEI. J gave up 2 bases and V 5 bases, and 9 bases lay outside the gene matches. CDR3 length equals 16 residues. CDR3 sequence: CASSQRHGTGQETQYF. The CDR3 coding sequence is TGTGCCAGCAGTCAACGGCACGGGACAGGGCAAGAGACCCAGTACTTC.

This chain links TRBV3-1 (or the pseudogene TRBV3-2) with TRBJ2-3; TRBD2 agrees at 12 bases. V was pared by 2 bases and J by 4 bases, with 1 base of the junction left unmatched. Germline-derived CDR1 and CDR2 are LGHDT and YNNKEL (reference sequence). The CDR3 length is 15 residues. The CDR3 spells CASSQLAGGADTQYF. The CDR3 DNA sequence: TGTGCCAGCAGCCAACTAGCGGGGGGGGCAGATACGCAGTATTTT.

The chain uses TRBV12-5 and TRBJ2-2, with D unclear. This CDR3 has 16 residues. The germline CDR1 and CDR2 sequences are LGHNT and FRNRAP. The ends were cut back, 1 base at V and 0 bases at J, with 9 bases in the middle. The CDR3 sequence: CASGLGGHPNTGELFF. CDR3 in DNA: TGTGCTAGTGGTTTGGGTGGCCACCCGAACACCGGGGAGCTGTTTTTT.

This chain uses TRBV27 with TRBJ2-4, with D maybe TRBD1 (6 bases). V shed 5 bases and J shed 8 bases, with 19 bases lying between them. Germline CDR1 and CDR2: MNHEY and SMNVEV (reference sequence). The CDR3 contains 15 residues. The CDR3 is CASSLTRGFNYIQYF. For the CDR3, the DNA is TGTGCCAGCAGTCTTACCAGGGGTTTTAATTACATTCAGTACTTC.

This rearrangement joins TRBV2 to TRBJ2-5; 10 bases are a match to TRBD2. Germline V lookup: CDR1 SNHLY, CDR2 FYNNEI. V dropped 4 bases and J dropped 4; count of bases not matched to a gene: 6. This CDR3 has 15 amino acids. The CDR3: CASSGTSGLGETQYF. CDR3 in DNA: TGTGCCAGCAGTGGGACTAGCGGACTGGGAGAGACCCAGTACTTC.

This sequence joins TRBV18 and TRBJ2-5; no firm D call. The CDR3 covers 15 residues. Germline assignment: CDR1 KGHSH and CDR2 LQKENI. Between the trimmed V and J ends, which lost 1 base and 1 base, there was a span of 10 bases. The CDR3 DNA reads TGTGCCAGCTCACCACAGATGAGAGGCCAAGAGACCCAGTACTTC. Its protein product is CASSPQMRGQETQYF. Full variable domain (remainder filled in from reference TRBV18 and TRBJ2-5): NAGVMQNPRHLVRRRGQEARLRCSPMKGHSHVYWYRQLPEEGLKFMVYLQKENIIDESGMPKERFSAEFPKEGPSILRIQQVVRGDSAAYFCASSPQMRGQETQYFGPGTRLLVL.

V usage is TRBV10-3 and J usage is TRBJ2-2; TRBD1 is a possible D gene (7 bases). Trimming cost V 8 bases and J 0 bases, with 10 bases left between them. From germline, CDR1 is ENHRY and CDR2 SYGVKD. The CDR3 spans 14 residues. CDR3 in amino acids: CAIGGTANTGELFF. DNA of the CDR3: TGTGCCATCGGGGGGACAGCGAACACCGGGGAGCTGTTTTTT.

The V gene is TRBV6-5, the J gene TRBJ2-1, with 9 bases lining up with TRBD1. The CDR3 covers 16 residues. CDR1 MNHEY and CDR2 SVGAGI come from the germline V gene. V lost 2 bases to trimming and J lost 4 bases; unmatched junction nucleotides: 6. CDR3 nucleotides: TGTGCCAGCAGTTACCCGGCGGGGACAGGGTACAATGAGCAGTTCTTC. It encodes CASSYPAGTGYNEQFF.

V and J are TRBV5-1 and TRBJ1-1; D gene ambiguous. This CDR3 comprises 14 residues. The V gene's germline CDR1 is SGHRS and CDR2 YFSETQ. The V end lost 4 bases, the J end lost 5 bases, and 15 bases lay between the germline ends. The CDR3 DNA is TGCGCCAGCAGCCTCCAGGCTGGGAGAACTGAAGCTTTCTTT. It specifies CASSLQAGRTEAFF.